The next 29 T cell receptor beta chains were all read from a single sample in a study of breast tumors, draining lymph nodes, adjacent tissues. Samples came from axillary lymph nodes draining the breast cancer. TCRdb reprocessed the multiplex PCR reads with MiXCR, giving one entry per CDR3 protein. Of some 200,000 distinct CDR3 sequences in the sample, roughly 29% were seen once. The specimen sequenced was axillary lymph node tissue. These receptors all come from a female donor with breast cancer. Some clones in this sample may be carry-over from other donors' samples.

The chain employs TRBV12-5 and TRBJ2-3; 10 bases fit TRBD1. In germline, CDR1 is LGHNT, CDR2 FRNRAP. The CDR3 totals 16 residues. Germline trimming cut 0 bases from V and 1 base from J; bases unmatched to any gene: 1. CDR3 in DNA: TGTGCTAGTGGTTTGGTGGGACAGGGGCGCACAGATACGCAGTATTTT. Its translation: CASGLVGQGRTDTQYF. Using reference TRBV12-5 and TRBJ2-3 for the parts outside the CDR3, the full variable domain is DARVTQTPRHKVTEMGQEVTMRCQPILGHNTVFWYRQTMMQGLELLAYFRNRAPLDDSGMPKDRFSAEMPDATLATLKIQPSEPRDSAVYFCASGLVGQGRTDTQYFGPGTRLTVL.

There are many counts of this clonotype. The CDR3 sequence: CATAKQGLNEKLFF. As DNA, the CDR3 is TGTGCCACGGCGAAACAGGGTTTAAATGAAAAACTGTTTTTT. The gene calls are TRBV27 and TRBJ1-4, with D possibly being TRBD1 (6 bases). The CDR3 has 14 amino acids. V shed 10 bases and J shed 5 bases, with 17 bases lying between them. CDR1 is MNHEY and CDR2 is SMNVEV in the germline V gene (reference sequence).

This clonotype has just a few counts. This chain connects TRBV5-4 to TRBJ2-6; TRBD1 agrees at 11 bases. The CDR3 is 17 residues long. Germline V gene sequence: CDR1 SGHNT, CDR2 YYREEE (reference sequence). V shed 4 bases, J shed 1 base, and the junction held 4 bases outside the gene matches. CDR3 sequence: CASSLGQGASGANVLTF. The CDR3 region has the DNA TGTGCCAGCAGCCTCGGACAGGGGGCTTCTGGGGCCAACGTCCTGACTTTC.

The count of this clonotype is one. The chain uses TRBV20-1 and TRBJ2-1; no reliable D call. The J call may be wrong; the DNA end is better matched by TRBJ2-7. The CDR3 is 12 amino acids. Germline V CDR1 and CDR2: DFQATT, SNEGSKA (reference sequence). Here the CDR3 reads CSANPREKAQYF. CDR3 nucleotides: TGCAGTGCCAACCCGCGAGAGAAGGCGCAGTACTTC.

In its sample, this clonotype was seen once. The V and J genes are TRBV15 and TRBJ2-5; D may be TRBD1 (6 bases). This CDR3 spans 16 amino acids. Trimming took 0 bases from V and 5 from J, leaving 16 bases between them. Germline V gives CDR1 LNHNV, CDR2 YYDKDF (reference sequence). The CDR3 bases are TGTGCCACCAGCAGAGATGGGCAGGGGATCGGGGAGACCCAGTACTTC. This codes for CATSRDGQGIGETQYF.

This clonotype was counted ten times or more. The CDR3, as DNA: TGTGCCAGCAGCAGAGCTAGCGGCTTTCAAGAGACCCAGTACTTC. Translated, it gives CASSRASGFQETQYF. The chain joins TRBV9 to TRBJ2-5; 7 bases line up with TRBD2. J was trimmed by 2 bases and V by 4 bases; bases with no gene match: 8. CDR1 SGDLS and CDR2 YYNGEE come from the germline V gene. The CDR3 consists of 15 residues.

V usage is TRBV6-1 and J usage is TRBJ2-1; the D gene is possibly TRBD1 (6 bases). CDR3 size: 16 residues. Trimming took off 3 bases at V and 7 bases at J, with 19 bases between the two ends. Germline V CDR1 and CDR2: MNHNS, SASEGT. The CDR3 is CASSDPLGTPYNEQFF. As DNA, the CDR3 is TGTGCCAGCAGTGACCCGCTCGGGACACCTTATAATGAGCAGTTCTTC.

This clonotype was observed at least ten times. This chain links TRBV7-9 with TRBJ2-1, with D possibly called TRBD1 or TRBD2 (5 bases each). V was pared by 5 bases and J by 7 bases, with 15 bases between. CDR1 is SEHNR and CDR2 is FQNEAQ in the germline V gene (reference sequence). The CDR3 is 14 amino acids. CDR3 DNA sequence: TGTGCCAGCAGCCGGGGACCCGTCCCGAATGAGCAGTTCTTC. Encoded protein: CASSRGPVPNEQFF. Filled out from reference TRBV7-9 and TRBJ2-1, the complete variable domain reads DTGVSQNPRHKITKRGQNVTFRCDPISEHNRLYWYRQTLGQGPEFLTYFQNEAQLEKSRLLSDRFSAERPKGSFSTLEIQRTEQGDSAMYLCASSRGPVPNEQFFGPGTRLTVL.

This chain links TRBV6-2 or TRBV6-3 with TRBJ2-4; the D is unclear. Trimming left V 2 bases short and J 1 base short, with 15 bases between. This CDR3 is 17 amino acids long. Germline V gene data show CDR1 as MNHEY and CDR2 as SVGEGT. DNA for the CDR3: TGTGCCAGCAGTTACGTTGGGCGAGAGATGGCCAAAAACATTCAGTACTTC. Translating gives CASSYVGREMAKNIQYF.

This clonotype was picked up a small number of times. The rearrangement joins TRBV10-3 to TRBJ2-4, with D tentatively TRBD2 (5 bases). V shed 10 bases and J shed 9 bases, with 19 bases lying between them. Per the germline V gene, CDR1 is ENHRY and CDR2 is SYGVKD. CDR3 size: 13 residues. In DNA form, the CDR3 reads TGTGCCACCCGGGGTGACCCAAAAGGCATTCAGTACTTC. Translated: CATRGDPKGIQYF.

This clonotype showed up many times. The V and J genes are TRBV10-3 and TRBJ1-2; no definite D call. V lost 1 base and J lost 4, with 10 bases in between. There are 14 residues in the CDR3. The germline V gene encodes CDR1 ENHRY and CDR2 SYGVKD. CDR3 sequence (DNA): TGTGCCATCAGTGAGTTCGTTCTATCCTATGGCTACACCTTC. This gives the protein CAISEFVLSYGYTF.

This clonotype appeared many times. The CDR3 DNA follows: TGTGCCAGCAGTGAAGGTCCAGGGAACTATGAGCAGTTCTTC. Its translation: CASSEGPGNYEQFF. The V gene is TRBV2, the J gene TRBJ2-1; tentative D call: TRBD1 (5 bases). Germline assignment: CDR1 SNHLY and CDR2 FYNNEI. V dropped 1 base and J dropped 8 bases, with 12 bases sitting between them. This CDR3 is built from 14 residues.

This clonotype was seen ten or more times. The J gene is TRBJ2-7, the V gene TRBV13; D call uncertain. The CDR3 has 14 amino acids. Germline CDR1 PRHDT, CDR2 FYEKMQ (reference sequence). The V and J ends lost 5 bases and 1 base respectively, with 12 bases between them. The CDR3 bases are TGTGCCAGCAGCAAAAGACCGGATTCCTACGAGCAGTACTTC. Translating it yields CASSKRPDSYEQYF.

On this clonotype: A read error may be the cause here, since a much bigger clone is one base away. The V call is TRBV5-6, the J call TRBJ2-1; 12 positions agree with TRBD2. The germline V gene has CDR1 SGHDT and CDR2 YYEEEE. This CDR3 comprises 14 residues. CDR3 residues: CVSSSTSGGNEQFF. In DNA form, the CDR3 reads TGTGTCAGCAGCTCGACTAGCGGGGGTAATGAGCAGTTCTTC.

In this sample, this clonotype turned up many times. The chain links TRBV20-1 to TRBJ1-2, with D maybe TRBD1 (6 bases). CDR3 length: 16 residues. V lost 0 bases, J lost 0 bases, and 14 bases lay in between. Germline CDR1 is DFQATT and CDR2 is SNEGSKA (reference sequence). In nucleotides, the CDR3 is TGCAGTGCTAGAGATGCAGGACAGCCAGCTAACTATGGCTACACCTTC. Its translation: CSARDAGQPANYGYTF.

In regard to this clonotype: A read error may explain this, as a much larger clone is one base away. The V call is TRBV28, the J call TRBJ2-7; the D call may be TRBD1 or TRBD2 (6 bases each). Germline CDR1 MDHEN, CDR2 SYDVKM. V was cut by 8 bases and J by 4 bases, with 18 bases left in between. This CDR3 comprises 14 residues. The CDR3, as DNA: TGTGCCAGCGGCAAAAACAGGGCGGGGTACGAGCAGTACTTC. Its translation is CASGKNRAGYEQYF.

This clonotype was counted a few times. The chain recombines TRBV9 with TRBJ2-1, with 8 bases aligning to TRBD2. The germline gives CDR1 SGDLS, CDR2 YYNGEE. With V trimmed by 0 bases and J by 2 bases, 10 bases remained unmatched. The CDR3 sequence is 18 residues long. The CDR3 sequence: CASSVGFASGGPYNEQFF. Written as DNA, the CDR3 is TGTGCCAGCAGCGTAGGATTCGCCTCGGGGGGGCCCTACAATGAGCAGTTCTTC.

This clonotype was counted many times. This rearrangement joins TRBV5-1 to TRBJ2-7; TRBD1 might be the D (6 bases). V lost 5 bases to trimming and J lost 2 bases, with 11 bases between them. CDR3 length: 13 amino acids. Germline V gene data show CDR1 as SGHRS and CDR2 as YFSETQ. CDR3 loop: CASRPTGTYEQYF. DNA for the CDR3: TGCGCCAGCAGACCTACAGGGACCTACGAGCAGTACTTC.

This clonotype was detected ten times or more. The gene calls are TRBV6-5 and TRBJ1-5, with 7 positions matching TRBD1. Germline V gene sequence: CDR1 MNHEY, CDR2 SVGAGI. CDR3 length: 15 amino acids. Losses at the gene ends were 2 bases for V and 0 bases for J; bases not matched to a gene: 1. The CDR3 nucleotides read TGTGCCAGCAGTTACGGGACAGATAGCAATCAGCCCCAGCATTTT. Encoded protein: CASSYGTDSNQPQHF.

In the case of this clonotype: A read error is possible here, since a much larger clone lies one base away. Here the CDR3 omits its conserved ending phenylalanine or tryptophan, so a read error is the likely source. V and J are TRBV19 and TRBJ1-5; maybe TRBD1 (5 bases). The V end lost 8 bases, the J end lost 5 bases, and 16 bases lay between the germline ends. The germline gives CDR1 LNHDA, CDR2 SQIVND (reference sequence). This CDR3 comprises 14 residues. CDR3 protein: CASRRSRGDQPQHL. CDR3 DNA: TGTGCCAGTCGGCGTTCAAGAGGGGATCAGCCCCAGCATCTT.

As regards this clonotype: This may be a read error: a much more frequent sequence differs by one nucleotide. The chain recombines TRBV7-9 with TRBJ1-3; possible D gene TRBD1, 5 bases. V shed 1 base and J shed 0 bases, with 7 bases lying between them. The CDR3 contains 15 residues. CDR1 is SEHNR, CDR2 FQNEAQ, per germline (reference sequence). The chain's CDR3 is CASSLGGGSGNTIYF. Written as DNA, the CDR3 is TGTGCCAGCAGCTTAGGGGGGGGCTCTGGAAACACCATATATTTT.

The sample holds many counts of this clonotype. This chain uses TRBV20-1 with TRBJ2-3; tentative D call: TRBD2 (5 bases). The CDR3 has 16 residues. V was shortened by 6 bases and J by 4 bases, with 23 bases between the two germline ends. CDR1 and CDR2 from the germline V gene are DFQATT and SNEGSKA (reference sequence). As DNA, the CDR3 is TGCAGTGCCGCCTCATATGGAGGTGTGACGGCAGATACGCAGTATTTT. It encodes CSAASYGGVTADTQYF.

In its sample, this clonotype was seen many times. The CDR3 nucleotides are TGTGCCAGTAGTATAGAGGCCTTTGTGGGGAGCAATCAGCCCCAGCATTTT. Residues: CASSIEAFVGSNQPQHF. V gene TRBV19 combines with J gene TRBJ1-5; no definite D call. The V end was cut by 0 bases, the J end by 1 base, with 13 bases between. The CDR3 spans 17 residues. Per germline, CDR1 LNHDA and CDR2 SQIVND (reference sequence).

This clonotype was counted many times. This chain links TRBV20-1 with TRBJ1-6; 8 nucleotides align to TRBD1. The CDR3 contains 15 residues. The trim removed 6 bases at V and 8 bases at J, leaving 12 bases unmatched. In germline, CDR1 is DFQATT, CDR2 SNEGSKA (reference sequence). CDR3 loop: CSAPNRQGFDSPLHF. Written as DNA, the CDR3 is TGCAGTGCGCCTAACAGACAGGGGTTTGATTCACCCCTCCACTTT.

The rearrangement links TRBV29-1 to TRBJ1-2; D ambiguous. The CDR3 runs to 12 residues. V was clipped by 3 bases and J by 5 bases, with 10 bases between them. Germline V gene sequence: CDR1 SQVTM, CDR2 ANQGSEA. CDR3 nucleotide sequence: TGCAGCGTTGAGGCCCTCTCGTATGGCTACACCTTC. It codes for CSVEALSYGYTF.

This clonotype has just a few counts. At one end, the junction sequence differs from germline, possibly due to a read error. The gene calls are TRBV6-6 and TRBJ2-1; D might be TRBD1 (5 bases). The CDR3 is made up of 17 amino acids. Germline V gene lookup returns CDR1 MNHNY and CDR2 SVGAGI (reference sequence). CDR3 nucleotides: TGTGCCAGCAGTCACTCGCAGGACACTTACTCCTACAATGAGCAGTTCTTC. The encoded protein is CASSHSQDTYSYNEQFF.

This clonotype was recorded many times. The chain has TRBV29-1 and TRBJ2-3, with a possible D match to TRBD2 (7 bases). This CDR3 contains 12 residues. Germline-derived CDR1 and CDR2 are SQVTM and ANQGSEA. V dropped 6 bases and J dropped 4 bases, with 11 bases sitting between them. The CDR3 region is CSVRGRADTQYF. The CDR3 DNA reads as TGCAGCGTGCGGGGGCGCGCAGATACGCAGTATTTT.

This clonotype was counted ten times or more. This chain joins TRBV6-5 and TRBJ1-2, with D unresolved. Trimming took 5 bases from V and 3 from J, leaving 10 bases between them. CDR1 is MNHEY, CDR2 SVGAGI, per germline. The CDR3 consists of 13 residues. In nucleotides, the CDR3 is TGTGCCAGCAGTCCTAGACCAGACTATGGCTACACCTTC. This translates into CASSPRPDYGYTF.

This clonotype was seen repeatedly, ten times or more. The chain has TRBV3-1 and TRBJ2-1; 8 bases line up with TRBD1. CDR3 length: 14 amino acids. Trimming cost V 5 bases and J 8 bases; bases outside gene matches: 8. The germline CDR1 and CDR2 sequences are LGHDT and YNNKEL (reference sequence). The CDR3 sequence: CASSFGQGGDEQFF. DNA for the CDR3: TGTGCCAGCAGCTTCGGACAGGGAGGCGATGAGCAGTTCTTC.